This is a list of T cell receptor beta chains from one sample in a study of technical replicates of blood from a few donors. Using immunoSEQ multiplex PCR, the repertoire was profiled, and TCRdb retains in-frame clones only, with some absent. The sample lists about 100,000 clones, under 97% occurring once. Sample: T cells isolated from PBMCs. The receptors shown here come from a human donor in good health. Each CDR3 is given without its conserved first and last residue. Each record gives: V gene, J gene, CDR3 protein.

TRBV28	TRBJ2-3	ASSPQRGGGDTQY
TRBV10-1	TRBJ2-7	ASSESKLAGSKNYPYEQY
TRBV7-2	TRBJ1-5	ASSLAGTDILRNQPQH
TRBV2	TRBJ1-2	ASSNGQGYGYT
TRBV14	TRBJ1-2	ASSQTRLGYT
TRBV18	TRBJ1-3	ASSLRRGSSSGNTIY
TRBV7-6	TRBJ2-2	ASSQLRTGELF
TRBV28	TRBJ2-1	ASTSLGSGRNEQF
TRBV7-9	TRBJ1-6	ASSFGDRNSPLH
TRBV18	TRBJ2-1	ASSPPTTGGDEQF
TRBV19	TRBJ2-3	ASSPRDRSTDTQY
TRBV2	TRBJ2-7	ATRLEGGEQY
TRBV7-3	TRBJ2-2	ASSQGWAGGRTGELF
TRBV7-2	TRBJ2-7	ASSLFSHEQY
TRBV27	TRBJ1-5	ASSLRDTVPQH
TRBV7-3	TRBJ1-2	ASSSTPGTGRFGGYT
TRBV4-2	TRBJ2-7	ASSQGPPTSHEQY
TRBV5-1	TRBJ2-6	ASSLTLTMGSGGANVLT
TRBV14	TRBJ1-2	ASSQEGTGGFDGYT
TRBV19	TRBJ1-1	ASTLRGLNTEAF
TRBV28	TRBJ2-1	ASSLAGGSLDEQF
TRBV27	TRBJ2-1	ASSLQGSYWNEQF
TRBV5-4	TRBJ2-3	ASSSQSTDTQY
TRBV19	TRBJ1-2	ASSLYGGDYGYT
TRBV7-9	TRBJ1-2	ASSLDSNYGYT
TRBV6-5	TRBJ2-7	ASSYSNRGSYEQY
TRBV7-2	TRBJ2-7	ASSGGGTAKSSYEQY
TRBV6-1	TRBJ2-3	ASSLRTSEDTQY
TRBV7-8	TRBJ2-7	ASSSRTSGSTYEQY
TRBV5-6	TRBJ2-2	ASSLVSGELF
TRBV6-4	TRBJ2-1	ASSPSSYPSGRPLNEQF
TRBV19	TRBJ1-5	ASSITGTVGGPQH
TRBV5-1	TRBJ2-5	ATGGGPQETQY
TRBV9	TRBJ1-2	ASSVGQDNYGYT
TRBV19	TRBJ2-5	ASSIMGPGETQY
TRBV4-1	TRBJ2-2	ASSQFQGLTGELF
TRBV5-1	TRBJ2-7	ASSPRPDGGGLAEQY
TRBV7-2	TRBJ2-6	ASNTGTSSFSGANVLT
TRBV27	TRBJ2-1	ASSSGPTGHRF
TRBV7-9	TRBJ1-1	ASSRTGIGTEAF
TRBV29-1	TRBJ2-1	SGGLADYNEQF
TRBV4-1	TRBJ2-7	ASRMGLAGDPGHEQY
TRBV19	TRBJ2-1	ASSQGGRGSNEQF
TRBV14	TRBJ1-5	ASSPGGAANQPQH
TRBV6-6	TRBJ1-5	ARDGTLFFPQH
TRBV27	TRBJ1-2	ASSPQGKYGYT
TRBV28	TRBJ1-4	ASSQRQGEKLF
TRBV4-1	TRBJ2-1	ASSHRTGDGYNEQF
TRBV18	TRBJ2-1	ASSPIDSSYNEQF
TRBV10-1	TRBJ2-1	ASSEVLVGSYNEQF
TRBV19	TRBJ2-7	ASSIPGTGSYEQY
TRBV7-2	TRBJ2-7	ASSFREVDEQY
TRBV11-3	TRBJ2-3	ASSSALRGLRTDTQY
TRBV5-4	TRBJ2-5	ASSLQGAQETQY